This T cell receptor (beta chain) was recorded in a study of vaccination and CD4 T cells after COVID-19. Oncomine TCR Beta short-read sequencing was applied to DNA from cultured CD4+ T cells. TCRdb itself ran the PCR reads through MiXCR, one entry per CDR3 protein. The table has several thousand distinct CDR3 sequences, roughly 13% seen once. Broader study findings: For SARS-CoV-2-reactive clonotypes, the median went from roughly 21 to 40, a nonsignificant increase. Sampling was limited to relatively few convalescent patients, with no early post-infection timepoints studied.

Treatment described: roughly 11-day PBMC culture with coronavirus spike peptide pools or control peptides (ViraFEST assay). ViraFEST sequenced TCRs after peptide-pool expansion of antigen-specific T cells. When approximately 10 days of culture had elapsed, CD4+ T cells were isolated by negative selection. This clonotype was counted only a few times. Its target is unknown. The TCR comes from a human donor who had recovered from COVID-19. Material: CD4+ T cells from blood, cultured in vitro.

The CDR3 here is CASSPGADYGYTF. Here the CDR3 DNA reads TGTGCCAGCTCACCAGGGGCAGACTATGGCTACACCTTC. The chain uses TRBV18 and TRBJ1-2, with D perhaps matching TRBD1 (5 bases). Germline-derived CDR1 and CDR2 are KGHSH and LQKENI. Trimming pared 2 bases from V and 3 bases from J, leaving 7 bases between. CDR3 length: 13 amino acids.